This T cell receptor beta chain was sequenced for a study of blood T cell repertoires in COVID-19. Study-wide background: Collection of acute and convalescent COVID-19 samples took place in the United States, Italy and Spain. T cells, B-cell-depleted T cells, or PBMCs supplied cDNA or gDNA.

Those enrolled, adults aged roughly 18 to 89 years, came from 20 to 25 US areas. The authors' processing: From reference gene primer amplification, estimates of nucleated cell counts were derived. TCRdb's table, derived via immunoSEQ multiplex PCR, lists solely in-frame clones and lacks some. From that table come the V and J calls and clone size; the DNA was used to work out D and trimming. The sample has 380,000 or so clones, roughly 88% seen once; the top ten hold around 0.97%. The CDR3 spans 12 residues. The chain has TRBV21-1 and TRBJ1-5; no check of the table's D call, TRBD1, against the DNA was made. TRBV21-1 is designated a pseudogene. The sequenced material came from PBMCs or T cells enriched from blood (not recorded which). This clonotype was sampled from a woman aged 25 to 39 with acute COVID-19. The CDR3 DNA follows: TGTGCCAGTCAGGGGGCTTGTCAGCCCCAGCATTTT. Amino acid sequence: CASQGACQPQHF.